These T cell receptor beta chains were read from a single sample in a study of blood T cell repertoires in COVID-19. The method was immunoSEQ multiplex PCR; TCRdb's version includes in-frame clones alone and lacks a portion of them. The sample includes 150,000 to 200,000 clones, 70% to 85% of them seen just once. Sequences were obtained from peripheral blood. These receptors were taken from a woman aged 80 or over with acute or convalescent COVID-19. Both conserved end residues are part of each CDR3.

j_gene | v_gene | len | CDR3aa
TRBJ2-3 | TRBV7-9 | 19 | CASSLVRPGGRVRLDTQYF
TRBJ2-7 | TRBV7-2 | 15 | CASSLEASGRNEQYF
TRBJ2-3 | TRBV18 | 15 | CASSPGGRYTDTQYF
TRBJ2-2 | TRBV7-2 | 15 | CASSFPLVGSGELFF
TRBJ2-7 | TRBV7-9 | 11 | CASTIAGEQYF
TRBJ2-1 | TRBV4-3 | 16 | CASSPRASGGHNEQFF
TRBJ2-7 | TRBV6-5 | 14 | CASSITGNSYEQYF
TRBJ2-1 | TRBV7-2 | 19 | CASSLEPGTSGRYLNEQFF
TRBJ2-1 | TRBV30 | 13 | CAWSAGTYNEQFF
TRBJ2-7 | TRBV2 | 12 | CASIGGGPEQYF
TRBJ2-7 | TRBV5-1 | 14 | CASSLTGTGVEQYF
TRBJ2-5 | TRBV29-1 | 14 | CSVKDSAGDETQYF
TRBJ1-5 | TRBV30 | 16 | CAWSTPGHYGNQPQHF
TRBJ2-1 | TRBV30 | 13 | CAWSSPNYNEQFF
TRBJ1-2 | TRBV5-1 | 14 | CASSFDSANYGYTF